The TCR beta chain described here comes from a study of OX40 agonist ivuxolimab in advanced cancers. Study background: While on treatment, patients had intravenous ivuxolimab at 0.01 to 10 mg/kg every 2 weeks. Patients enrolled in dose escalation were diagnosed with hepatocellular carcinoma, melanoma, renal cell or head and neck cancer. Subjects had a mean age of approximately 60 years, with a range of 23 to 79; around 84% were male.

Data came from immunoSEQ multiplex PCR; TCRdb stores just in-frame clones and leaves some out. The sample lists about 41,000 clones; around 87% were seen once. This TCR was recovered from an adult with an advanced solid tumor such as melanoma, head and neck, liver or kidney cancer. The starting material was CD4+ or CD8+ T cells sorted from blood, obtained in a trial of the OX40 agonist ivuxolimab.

CDR3 protein: CASSVGSELFDTQYF. The DNA of the CDR3 is TGTGCCAGCAGCGTAGGATCCGAGTTATTTGATACGCAGTATTTT. The chain couples TRBV9 to TRBJ2-3; D is unclear. CDR1 is SGDLS and CDR2 is YYNGEE in the germline V gene. CDR3 length equals 15 residues. V was trimmed by 0 bases and J by 6 bases, leaving 14 bases between them.